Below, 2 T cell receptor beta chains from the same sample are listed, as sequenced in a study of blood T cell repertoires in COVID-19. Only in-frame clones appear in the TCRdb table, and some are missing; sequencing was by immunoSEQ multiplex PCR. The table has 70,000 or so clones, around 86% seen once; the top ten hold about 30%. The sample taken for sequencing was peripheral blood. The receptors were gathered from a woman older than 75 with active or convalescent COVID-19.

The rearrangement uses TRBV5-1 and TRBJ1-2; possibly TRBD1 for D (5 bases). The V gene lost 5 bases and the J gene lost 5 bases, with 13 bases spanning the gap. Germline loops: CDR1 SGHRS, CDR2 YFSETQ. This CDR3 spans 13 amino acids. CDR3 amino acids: CASRSTALYGYTF. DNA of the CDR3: TGCGCCAGCAGGTCGACAGCCCTATATGGCTACACCTTC.

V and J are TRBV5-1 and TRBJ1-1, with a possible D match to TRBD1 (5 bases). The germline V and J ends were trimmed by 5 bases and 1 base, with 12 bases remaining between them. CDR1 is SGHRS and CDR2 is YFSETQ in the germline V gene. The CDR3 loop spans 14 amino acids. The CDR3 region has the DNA TGCGCCAGCAGGGACAACCTCCCGAACACTGAAGCTTTCTTT. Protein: CASRDNLPNTEAFF.